The present T cell receptor beta chain was sequenced within a study of blood T cell repertoires in COVID-19. Study-level background: In each case, the material was cDNA or gDNA derived from T cells, B-cell-depleted T cells, or PBMCs.

Data came from immunoSEQ multiplex PCR; TCRdb stores just in-frame clones and leaves some out. This sample has fewer than 350,000 clones; around 86% occur once, and the top ten carry roughly 1.9%. This CDR3 is 13 amino acids long. From germline, CDR1 is MDHEN and CDR2 SYDVKM. V was clipped by 3 bases and J by 2 bases, with 8 bases between them. The rearrangement uses TRBV28 and TRBJ2-7, with D possibly being TRBD1 (5 bases). Sequencing was carried out using peripheral blood. The source of this sequence is a woman in her thirties who had recovered from COVID-19. CDR3: CASSFMGPYEQYF. DNA for the CDR3: TGTGCCAGCAGTTTTATGGGGCCCTACGAGCAGTACTTC. Drawing the rest from reference TRBV28 and TRBJ2-7, the complete variable domain is DVKVTQSSRYLVKRTGEKVFLECVQDMDHENMFWYRQDPGLGLRLIYFSYDVKMKEKGDIPEGYSVSREKKERFSLILESASTNQTSMYLCASSFMGPYEQYFGPGTRLTVT.